The 9 T cell receptor beta chains below were found in one sample sequenced in a study of T cell changes during pregnancy in multiple sclerosis. Produced via immunoSEQ multiplex PCR; TCRdb's table is partial and in-frame only. The repertoire has about 69,000 clones, around nine tenths of them found once; the top ten carry approximately 3.4%. This specimen was peripheral blood, taken before pregnancy. The receptor source for this set is a female donor with multiple sclerosis, enrolled in a pregnancy study.

The chain couples TRBV30 to TRBJ2-1; 10 bases align to TRBD2. The CDR3 runs 14 residues. CDR1 GTSNPN and CDR2 SVGIG come from the germline V gene (reference sequence). The V segment lost 3 bases and the J segment 7 bases; nucleotides outside the gene matches: 6. CDR3 DNA: TGTGCCTGGAGGCTAGCGGGAGTTACGAATGAGCAGTTCTTC. It translates to CAWRLAGVTNEQFF. Full variable domain (missing parts from reference TRBV30 and TRBJ2-1): SQTIHQWPATLVQPVGSPLSLECTVEGTSNPNLYWYRQAAGRGLQLLFYSVGIGQISSEVPQNLSASRPQDRQFILSSKKLLLSDSGFYLCAWRLAGVTNEQFFGPGTRLTVL.

This clone occurred once. The V and J genes are TRBV9 and TRBJ2-3; a possible D gene is TRBD2 (6 bases). The V end lost 0 bases, the J end lost 2 bases, and 10 bases lay between the germline ends. CDR3 length: 15 residues. The germline CDR1 and CDR2 sequences are SGDLS and YYNGEE. CDR3 residues: CASSVGDSPTDTQYF. The CDR3, as DNA: TGTGCCAGCAGCGTAGGGGACTCGCCCACAGATACGCAGTATTTT.

This clone was picked up one time. V is TRBV2 and J is TRBJ1-2; D is unresolved. The CDR3 has 11 residues. Trimming removed 7 bases at V and 3 bases at J, with 6 bases between. In germline, CDR1 is SNHLY, CDR2 FYNNEI. CDR3 region: CASKRDYGYTF. The CDR3 DNA follows: TGTGCCAGCAAACGGGACTATGGCTACACCTTC.

For the CDR3, the DNA is TGTGCCAGCAGCTTGTACTACACTGAAGCTTTCTTT. This encodes CASSLYYTEAFF. The chain uses TRBV5-8 and TRBJ1-1; D call uncertain. Trimming removed 1 base at V and 3 bases at J, with 4 bases between. The germline V gene has CDR1 SGHTS and CDR2 YDEGEE. CDR3 size: 12 residues. Full variable domain (missing parts from reference TRBV5-8 and TRBJ1-1): EAGVTQSPTHLIKTRGQQATLRCSPISGHTSVYWYQQALGLGLQFLLWYDEGEERNRGNFPPRFSGRQFPNYSSELNVNALELEDSALYLCASSLYYTEAFFGQGTRLTVV.

This chain uses TRBV6-4 with TRBJ2-1; 11 positions match TRBD2. CDR3 length: 15 residues. With 5 bases clipped from V and 5 bases from J, the junction kept 5 bases outside the gene matches. Germline V gene data show CDR1 as MRHNA and CDR2 as SNTAGT. The chain's CDR3 is CASSPGTSGNNEQFF. The CDR3 DNA sequence: TGTGCCAGCAGTCCGGGGACTAGCGGAAACAATGAGCAGTTCTTC.

CDR3: CASSELGGESYEQYF. CDR3 DNA sequence: TGTGCCAGCAGTGAACTTGGCGGGGAGTCCTACGAGCAGTACTTC. The V and J genes are TRBV6-4 and TRBJ2-7, with a weak D call TRBD2 (6 bases). Germline V gives CDR1 MRHNA, CDR2 SNTAGT. Trimming removed 3 bases at V and 1 base at J, with 13 bases between. There are 15 residues in the CDR3.

This sequence joins TRBV7-9 and TRBJ1-5; possibly TRBD1 for D (5 bases). This CDR3 contains 12 residues. The V and J ends lost 5 bases and 10 bases respectively, with 12 bases between them. Germline values: CDR1 SEHNR, CDR2 FQNEAQ (reference sequence). CDR3 bases: TGTGCCAGCAGCCCCGAAACAGGTCCCCAGCATTTT. Encoded protein: CASSPETGPQHF.

This clone was recorded a few times. This chain links TRBV6-5 with TRBJ2-7, with D perhaps matching TRBD1 (6 bases). CDR3 length: 13 residues. The germline V and J ends were trimmed by 6 bases and 0 bases, with 9 bases remaining between them. Germline CDR1 reads MNHEY; CDR2 reads SVGAGI. This CDR3 is CASRGDNSYEQYF. The CDR3, as DNA: TGTGCCAGCAGGGGGGACAACTCCTACGAGCAGTACTTC.

This chain connects TRBV6-1 to TRBJ1-3, with D possibly TRBD1 on 6 matching bases. The CDR3 contains 13 residues. CDR1 is MNHNS, CDR2 SASEGT, per germline. V dropped 2 bases and J dropped 5 bases, with 7 bases sitting between them. The CDR3 is CASSEQGRNTIYF. The DNA of the CDR3 is TGTGCCAGCAGTGAACAGGGGAGAAACACCATATATTTT.